Listed here are 14 T cell receptor beta chains from one sample, sequenced in a study of blood T cell repertoires in COVID-19. This table comes from immunoSEQ multiplex PCR, and its TCRdb copy is limited to in-frame clones, with some not included. Among around 150,000 clones listed, 70% to 85% were seen once. Specimen: peripheral blood. These receptors were obtained from a woman in her thirties or forties with COVID-19, enrolled during active disease.

V is TRBV3-1 (or the pseudogene TRBV3-2) and J is TRBJ2-1, with D perhaps matching TRBD2 (5 bases). The CDR3 has 12 amino acids. Germline CDR1 LGHDT, CDR2 YNNKEL (reference sequence). V lost 3 bases and J 5 bases, leaving 5 bases between the germline ends. The CDR3 bases are TGTGCCAGCAGCCAGCGGGACAATGAGCAGTTCTTC. Amino acid sequence: CASSQRDNEQFF.

For this clone: Different DNA sequences within this sample yield the same CDR3. The V call is TRBV7-9, the J call TRBJ1-5; 7 nucleotides match TRBD1. V shed 1 base and J 7 bases; nucleotides not matched to a gene: 1. This CDR3 is built from 13 residues. CDR1 is SEHNR, CDR2 FQNEAQ, per germline (reference sequence). In DNA, the CDR3 is TGTGCCAGCAGCTTAGAAGGGGGCCAGCCCCAGCATTTT. This codes for CASSLEGGQPQHF.

V usage is TRBV5-1 and J usage is TRBJ2-3; 9 nucleotides align to TRBD2. The CDR3 sequence is 14 residues long. The germline gives CDR1 SGHRS, CDR2 YFSETQ. J was trimmed by 4 bases and V by 2 bases; bases with no gene match: 2. CDR3 protein: CASSFSGSPDTQYF. The CDR3 region has the DNA TGCGCCAGCAGCTTTAGCGGGAGTCCAGATACGCAGTATTTT.

The chain employs TRBV28 and TRBJ1-5, with D perhaps matching TRBD1 (6 bases). CDR3 length: 17 amino acids. V lost 4 bases, J lost 5 bases, and 21 bases lay in between. Germline V lookup: CDR1 MDHEN, CDR2 SYDVKM. CDR3: CASSSDRAFISDQPQHF. The CDR3, as DNA: TGTGCCAGCAGTTCGGACAGAGCCTTTATTTCGGATCAGCCCCAGCATTTT.

The CDR3 here is CASSALTTDTQYF. The CDR3 DNA reads as TGTGCCAGCAGTGCCCTAACCACAGATACGCAGTATTTT. The gene calls are TRBV6-4 and TRBJ2-3; D ambiguous. V was cut by 4 bases and J by 2 bases, with 7 bases left in between. The CDR3 is 13 amino acids. The germline gives CDR1 MRHNA, CDR2 SNTAGT.

This rearrangement joins TRBV7-9 to TRBJ1-2; 10 positions agree with TRBD1. V gave up 5 bases and J gave up 7 bases; unmatched junction bases: 7. Germline V CDR1 and CDR2: SEHNR, FQNEAQ (reference sequence). The CDR3 runs to 14 residues. The CDR3 region is CASSQLDRGGGYTF. CDR3 coding DNA: TGTGCCAGCAGCCAATTGGACAGGGGGGGTGGCTACACCTTC. Using reference TRBV7-9 and TRBJ1-2 for the parts outside the CDR3, the full variable domain is DTGVSQNPRHKITKRGQNVTFRCDPISEHNRLYWYRQTLGQGPEFLTYFQNEAQLEKSRLLSDRFSAERPKGSFSTLEIQRTEQGDSAMYLCASSQLDRGGGYTFGSGTRLTVV.

The V gene is TRBV10-2, the J gene TRBJ2-5; 8 bases are shared with TRBD2. Losses at the gene ends were 1 base for V and 3 bases for J; bases not matched to a gene: 7. This CDR3 region has 16 residues. The V gene's germline CDR1 is WSHSY and CDR2 SAAADI. This CDR3 is CASSEWGTSGEETQYF. The CDR3 region has the DNA TGCGCCAGCAGTGAGTGGGGTACTAGCGGTGAAGAGACCCAGTACTTC.

V and J are TRBV21-1 and TRBJ1-2; TRBD1, the D gene given by the table, was not confirmed from the DNA. TRBV21-1 is classified as a pseudogene. CDR3 size: 15 residues. The CDR3, as DNA: TGTGCCAGCCAGGGGCCAGGATTAGCTAACTATGGCTACACCTTC. Protein: CASQGPGLANYGYTF.

This clone was detected once. The chain uses TRBV6-5 and TRBJ1-1; D not resolved. The CDR3 is 12 amino acids. The ends were cut back, 5 bases at V and 1 base at J, with 5 bases in the middle. Per the germline V gene, CDR1 is MNHEY and CDR2 is SVGAGI. The CDR3 DNA reads TGTGCCAGCAGTCACAGGAACACTGAAGCTTTCTTT. Protein product: CASSHRNTEAFF.

V usage is TRBV28 and J usage is TRBJ2-1; 7 bases align to TRBD2. In germline, CDR1 is MDHEN, CDR2 SYDVKM. Trimming took 5 bases from V and 6 from J; bases not matched to a gene: 10. CDR3 length: 15 residues. CDR3 sequence reads: CASSIPLAAANEQFF. In nucleotides, the CDR3 is TGTGCCAGCAGTATCCCCCTAGCGGCTGCCAATGAGCAGTTCTTC.

The V gene is TRBV20-1, the J gene TRBJ1-1, with D possibly TRBD1 on 6 matching bases. Germline V gives CDR1 DFQATT, CDR2 SNEGSKA (reference sequence). The CDR3 has 10 amino acids. With 5 bases removed from V and 10 bases from J, the gap between germline ends came to 11 bases. This chain's CDR3 is CSAEGVPAFF. CDR3 DNA: TGCAGTGCTGAGGGGGTTCCAGCTTTCTTT.

V and J are TRBV27 and TRBJ1-1; 8 bases fit TRBD1. After removal of 5 bases from V and 0 bases from J, the junction contained 8 bases not matched to a gene. Germline CDR1 reads MNHEY; CDR2 reads SMNVEV (reference sequence). This CDR3 has 16 amino acids. The CDR3 nucleotides read TGTGCCAGCAGTCCTTCACAGGGGGTGGTGAACACTGAAGCTTTCTTT. Protein sequence: CASSPSQGVVNTEAFF.

This sequence joins TRBV29-1 and TRBJ2-5; possible D gene TRBD1, 6 bases. Deletions cut 7 bases from V and 5 bases from J, with 26 bases between. CDR1 SQVTM and CDR2 ANQGSEA come from the germline V gene. This CDR3 comprises 16 residues. CDR3 region: CSATLDSQGLGETQYF. The CDR3 region has the DNA TGCAGCGCCACTTTGGACAGTCAAGGACTGGGGGAGACCCAGTACTTC.

This sequence joins TRBV6-5 and TRBJ1-6, with D possibly being TRBD1 (5 bases). This CDR3 spans 14 amino acids. Germline CDR1 is MNHEY and CDR2 is SVGAGI. V lost 6 bases to trimming and J lost 6 bases, with 12 bases between them. This CDR3 reads CASRGQGPNSPLHF. DNA for the CDR3: TGTGCCAGCAGGGGGCAGGGCCCTAATTCACCCCTCCACTTT.